Listed below are T cell receptor beta chains from one sample, sequenced in a study of T cells in localized non-small cell lung cancer. The method was immunoSEQ multiplex PCR; TCRdb's version includes in-frame clones alone and lacks a portion of them. The sample carries approximately 22,000 clones, 88% recorded once. Sequences were derived from PBMCs, sampled before any cancer treatment. These receptors were taken from a man aged 35 to 69 with stage II squamous cell lung carcinoma. Each CDR3 is given with its conserved first and last residue. D genes are given only for firm matches. The listing skips clone size in some rows; elsewhere it reads once, few, many or a size class.

D,J,size,V,CDR3,DNA
.,TRBJ1-6,.,TRBV30,CAWDRVGNSPLHF,TGTGCCTGGGACAGAGTGGGTAATTCACCCCTCCACTTT
.,TRBJ1-1,once,TRBV10-3,CAISARGMDTEAFF,TGTGCCATCAGTGCGAGGGGCATGGACACTGAAGCTTTCTTT
.,TRBJ1-5,.,TRBV13,CASSLGLIAQPQHF,TGTGCCAGCAGCTTAGGCCTAATTGCTCAGCCCCAGCATTTT
.,TRBJ1-2,.,TRBV4-1,CASSLGTGYGYTF,TGCGCCAGCAGCCTTGGAACAGGCTATGGCTACACCTTC
.,TRBJ1-2,.,TRBV6-5,CASSYSEGYYGYTF,TGTGCCAGCAGTTACTCCGAGGGTTACTATGGCTACACCTTC
TRBD1,TRBJ2-3,.,TRBV10-2,CASKDRWADTQYF,TGCGCCAGCAAGGACAGGTGGGCAGATACGCAGTATTTT
.,TRBJ1-2,.,TRBV19,CASSPADYGYTF,TGTGCCAGTAGCCCGGCGGACTATGGCTACACCTTC
TRBD2,TRBJ2-1,.,TRBV11-2,CASSPPLKNWGGNEQFF,TGTGCCAGCAGCCCCCCTCTCAAAAACTGGGGGGGGAATGAGCAGTTCTTC
.,TRBJ2-2,.,TRBV7-3,CASSFGGLNTGELFF,TGTGCCAGCAGCTTCGGGGGGCTGAACACCGGGGAGCTGTTTTTT
.,TRBJ1-1,few,TRBV6-6,CASSQTKDTEAFF,TGTGCCAGCAGCCAGACAAAGGACACTGAAGCTTTCTTT
.,TRBJ2-3,.,TRBV15,CATSSTGEGDTQYF,TGTGCCACCAGCTCTACAGGGGAGGGAGATACGCAGTATTTT
.,TRBJ2-7,.,TRBV11-2,CASSSPRRAGEQYF,TGTGCCAGCAGCTCCCCCCGACGTGCTGGCGAGCAGTACTTC
TRBD2,TRBJ2-7,.,TRBV4-3,CASSPREGHEQYF,TGCGCCAGCAGCCCCCGGGAGGGCCACGAGCAGTACTTC
TRBD1,TRBJ1-4,.,TRBV5-4,CASSANRGLNEKLFF,TGTGCCAGCAGCGCGAACAGGGGTCTTAATGAAAAACTGTTTTTT
.,TRBJ1-2,.,TRBV4-3,CASSQERTTHTDGYTF,TGCGCCAGCAGCCAAGAGCGGACCACCCATACGGATGGCTACACCTTC
TRBD2,TRBJ2-1,.,TRBV4-1,CASSQSRGGRYNEQFF,TGCGCCAGCAGCCAGAGTCGGGGCGGGAGGTACAATGAGCAGTTCTTC
.,TRBJ2-7,.,TRBV28,CASSSQGSGLRAQYF,TGTGCCAGCAGTTCCCAGGGTAGCGGCCTACGAGCGCAGTACTTC
TRBD1,TRBJ2-7,.,TRBV30,CALDRAGYEQYF,TGTGCCTTAGACAGGGCGGGTTACGAGCAGTACTTC
.,TRBJ1-1,.,TRBV5-1,CASSPQGNTEAFF,TGCGCCAGCAGCCCGCAGGGGAACACTGAAGCTTTCTTT
.,TRBJ1-2,.,TRBV5-1,CASSLGLGTISGYTF,TGCGCCAGCAGCTTGGGTTTAGGGACAATCAGTGGCTACACCTTC
.,TRBJ1-1,once,TRBV7-2,CASSFTTLVPGVGEAFF,TGTGCCAGCAGCTTTACTACGTTGGTCCCGGGGGTCGGTGAAGCTTTCTTT
.,TRBJ2-7,.,TRBV5-1,CASSLEGTYEQYF,TGCGCCAGCAGCTTGGAAGGCACCTACGAGCAGTACTTC
.,TRBJ1-2,once,TRBV19,CASSLRGDVENYGYTF,TGTGCCAGTAGTCTCCGGGGAGACGTCGAGAATTATGGCTACACCTTC
TRBD1,TRBJ1-2,.,TRBV4-3,CASSQESIRDRGSTGYTF,TGCGCCAGCAGCCAAGAAAGTATTAGGGACAGGGGAAGTACTGGCTACACCTTC
TRBD1,TRBJ1-2,.,TRBV2,CASRDRGPGYTF,TGTGCCAGCAGAGACAGGGGGCCCGGCTACACCTTC
.,TRBJ2-7,once,TRBV28,CASSPLEGPPRVDEQYF,TGTGCCAGCAGTCCACTGGAGGGCCCTCCCAGGGTTGACGAGCAGTACTTC
.,TRBJ2-7,.,TRBV6-5,CASYNAQYEQYF,TGTGCCAGCTACAATGCTCAATACGAGCAGTACTTC
.,TRBJ1-6,.,TRBV2,CASSDRVDDSPLHF,TGTGCCAGCAGTGACCGGGTTGACGATTCACCCCTCCACTTT
TRBD2,TRBJ2-1,.,TRBV7-9,CASSSGTSEGYEQFF,TGTGCCAGCAGCTCCGGGACTAGCGAAGGCTATGAGCAGTTCTTC
.,TRBJ2-7,.,TRBV7-2,CASSLQGFYEQYF,TGTGCCAGCAGCTTACAGGGGTTCTACGAGCAGTACTTC
.,TRBJ2-1,.,TRBV7-9,CASSSNTYNEQFF,TGTGCCAGCAGCTCAAATACCTACAATGAGCAGTTCTTC
.,TRBJ1-1,.,TRBV30,CAWSEGLWSTEAFF,TGTGCCTGGAGTGAGGGTTTATGGAGCACTGAAGCTTTCTTT
.,TRBJ2-5,once,TRBV7-7,CASSLGLKRAGLETQYF,TGTGCTAGCAGCTTGGGCCTTAAGCGGGCGGGATTAGAGACCCAGTACTTC
TRBD2,TRBJ2-1,.,TRBV9,CASSVETSGSRDEQFF,TGTGCCAGCAGCGTAGAGACTAGCGGGAGCAGAGATGAGCAGTTCTTC
.,TRBJ1-1,.,TRBV12-5,CASGLAYGAEAFF,TGTGCTAGTGGTTTGGCTTATGGCGCTGAAGCTTTCTTT
TRBD1,TRBJ1-1,.,TRBV2,CAGKGQMNTEAFF,TGTGCCGGGAAGGGACAGATGAACACTGAAGCTTTCTTT
.,TRBJ1-2,.,TRBV6-6,CASSPDMIITYGYTF,TGTGCCAGCAGTCCCGACATGATTATTACCTATGGCTACACCTTC
.,TRBJ2-2,.,TRBV27,CASSFGGAGELFF,TGTGCCAGCAGTTTTGGTGGGGCCGGGGAGCTGTTTTTT
TRBD1,TRBJ1-6,.,TRBV5-1,CASRGQGESPLHF,TGCGCCAGCAGGGGACAGGGGGAGTCACCCCTCCACTTT
.,TRBJ1-3,.,TRBV20-1,CSALSGNTIYF,TGCAGTGCATTATCTGGAAACACCATATATTTT
.,TRBJ2-7,.,TRBV11-1,CASSLTVHYEQYF,TGTGCCAGCAGCCTGACGGTACACTACGAGCAGTACTTC
.,TRBJ2-7,.,TRBV27,CASSSVPYEQYF,TGTGCCAGCAGTTCTGTCCCCTACGAGCAGTACTTC
.,TRBJ2-1,.,TRBV5-1,CASSLYLLDPGPNEQFF,TGCGCCAGCAGCTTGTACCTCTTGGACCCCGGGCCCAATGAGCAGTTCTTC
TRBD1,TRBJ2-5,.,TRBV4-1,CASSQVSRDRGPETQYF,TGCGCCAGCAGCCAAGTATCCCGGGACAGGGGGCCTGAGACCCAGTACTTC
TRBD1,TRBJ1-4,.,TRBV10-2,CASSGPGQGDEKLFF,TGCGCCAGCAGTGGTCCGGGACAGGGGGACGAAAAACTGTTTTTT
.,TRBJ1-1,.,TRBV9,CASSVALTMNTEAFF,TGTGCCAGCAGCGTAGCGTTGACGATGAACACTGAAGCTTTCTTT
.,TRBJ1-2,.,TRBV27,CASSAGTGWYGYTF,TGTGCCAGCAGCGCGGGGACGGGGTGGTATGGCTACACCTTC
.,TRBJ1-2,.,TRBV19,CASSAHKRPGGYTF,TGTGCCAGTAGTGCTCACAAGAGACCAGGGGGCTACACCTTC
.,TRBJ1-2,.,TRBV4-1,CASSQPDSLYGYTF,TGCGCCAGCAGCCAACCGGACAGCTTATATGGCTACACCTTC
TRBD1,TRBJ2-1,.,TRBV7-2,CASSSRQGATSYNEQFF,TGTGCCAGCAGCTCGAGACAGGGGGCTACTTCCTACAATGAGCAGTTCTTC
TRBD1,TRBJ2-2,.,TRBV9,CASSLQGNLGGELFF,TGTGCCAGCAGCCTACAGGGGAATTTGGGCGGGGAGCTGTTTTTT
TRBD1,TRBJ1-5,few,TRBV5-4,CASSIRDRGSHQPQHF,TGTGCCAGCAGCATCCGGGACAGGGGTTCCCATCAGCCCCAGCATTTT
.,TRBJ1-1,.,TRBV30,CAWSVTWNTEAFF,TGTGCCTGGAGTGTGACCTGGAACACTGAAGCTTTCTTT
.,TRBJ2-5,.,TRBV19,CASRVDSGRQETQYF,TGTGCCAGTAGGGTGGACAGTGGGCGTCAGGAGACCCAGTACTTC
TRBD1,TRBJ2-7,.,TRBV28,CASSSDRGEQYF,TGTGCCAGCAGTTCAGACAGGGGCGAGCAGTACTTC